A selection of T cell receptor beta chains follows, all from one sample in a study of tumor-infiltrating lymphocytes in localized non-small cell lung cancer. Method: immunoSEQ multiplex PCR; TCRdb's copy keeps in-frame clones and lacks some. Of some 30,000 clones in the sample, approximately 85% were seen once. The sample was lung tumor tissue. These receptors originate from a human donor with non-small cell lung cancer. Each CDR3 is given with its conserved first and last residue. The D gene is left open where the match is weak. Clone size is given for some rows only: seen once, a few or many times, or a class if the clone is expanded.

J gene | clone size | V gene | D gene | CDR3 protein | CDR3 DNA
TRBJ2-7 | . | TRBV2 | . | CASSVQVSVGEQYF | TGTGCCAGCAGCGTCCAGGTCTCTGTCGGCGAGCAGTACTTC
TRBJ1-1 | once | TRBV6-5 | TRBD1 | CASSSGTGNTEAFF | TGTGCCAGCAGTTCGGGGACAGGGAACACTGAAGCTTTCTTT
TRBJ2-7 | . | TRBV7-9 | . | CASSSWGSSYEQYF | TGTGCCAGCAGCTCCTGGGGGAGCTCCTACGAGCAGTACTTC
TRBJ2-3 | . | TRBV5-1 | TRBD1 | CASSPKQGAWSTDTQYF | TGCGCCAGCAGCCCCAAACAGGGGGCGTGGAGCACAGATACGCAGTATTTT
TRBJ1-4 | . | TRBV6-1 | . | CASSEPGLGNEKLFF | TGTGCCAGCAGTGAACCAGGGCTAGGTAATGAAAAACTGTTTTTT
TRBJ2-7 | . | TRBV10-3 | . | CAISESWSSLFEQYF | TGTGCCATCAGTGAGTCGTGGTCAAGCCTATTCGAGCAGTACTTC
TRBJ1-1 | . | TRBV9 | . | CASSVRVNTEAFF | TGTGCCAGCAGCGTAAGGGTGAACACTGAAGCTTTCTTT
TRBJ2-3 | . | TRBV9 | TRBD1 | CASSGQGFSDTQYF | TGTGCCAGCAGCGGACAGGGTTTTTCAGATACGCAGTATTTT
TRBJ2-6 | . | TRBV4-3 | . | CASSQQGSSGANVLTF | TGCGCCAGCAGTCAACAGGGCTCCTCTGGGGCCAACGTCCTGACTTTC
TRBJ2-3 | once | TRBV18 | . | CASSPATDTQYF | TGTGCCAGCTCACCAGCCACAGATACGCAGTATTTT
TRBJ2-3 | few | TRBV18 | . | CASSSRWDTQYF | TGTGCCAGCTCAAGTCGGTGGGATACGCAGTATTTT
TRBJ2-1 | once | TRBV5-1 | . | CASSLAGGAYNEQFF | TGCGCCAGCAGCTTGGCTGGGGGCGCTTACAATGAGCAGTTCTTC
TRBJ1-1 | . | TRBV10-2 | . | CASSLPGGQRTEAFF | TGCGCCAGCAGTCTGCCGGGGGGGCAAAGAACTGAAGCTTTCTTT
TRBJ1-6 | . | TRBV20-1 | . | CSALDRSPLHF | TGCAGTGCTCTGGACCGATCACCCCTCCACTTT
TRBJ2-3 | once | TRBV5-4 | TRBD2 | CASSLMSLAGGTDTQYF | TGTGCCAGCAGCTTGATGTCCCTAGCGGGGGGCACAGATACGCAGTATTTT
TRBJ2-7 | few | TRBV25-1 | . | CASSGEGHFDSYEQYF | TGTGCCAGCAGTGGTGAAGGACATTTTGACTCCTACGAGCAGTACTTC
TRBJ2-7 | . | TRBV6-5 | TRBD1 | CASTHGQGRGEQYF | TGTGCCAGCACGCACGGACAGGGGCGAGGGGAGCAGTACTTC
TRBJ1-5 | . | TRBV2 | TRBD1 | CASRWDRSNQPQHF | TGTGCCAGTAGATGGGACAGGTCAAATCAGCCCCAGCATTTT
TRBJ1-2 | . | TRBV4-2 | . | CASSQGREGNYGYTF | TGTGCCAGCAGCCAAGGCAGGGAGGGAAACTATGGCTACACCTTC
TRBJ2-2 | . | TRBV10-1 | TRBD1 | CASSPGQGACGELFF | TGCGCCAGCAGTCCGGGACAGGGGGCTTGTGGGGAGCTGTTTTTT
TRBJ2-5 | . | TRBV6-5 | TRBD1 | CASGTGVETQYF | TGTGCCAGCGGTACAGGGGTCGAGACCCAGTACTTC
TRBJ2-4 | . | TRBV19 | TRBD1 | CASSIVRTGGNIQYF | TGTGCCAGTAGTATTGTCAGGACAGGGGGGAACATTCAGTACTTC
TRBJ2-3 | . | TRBV9 | . | CASRDTQADTQYF | TGTGCCAGCAGGGATACGCAGGCGGATACGCAGTATTTT
TRBJ2-6 | . | TRBV5-1 | TRBD1 | CASSITGQGTGANVLTF | TGCGCCAGCAGCATAACCGGACAGGGTACCGGGGCCAACGTCCTGACTTTC
TRBJ1-2 | . | TRBV27 | . | CASSLRENYGYTF | TGTGCCAGCAGTTTACGGGAGAACTATGGCTACACCTTC
TRBJ2-1 | . | TRBV6-4 | . | CASSLGGVYNEQFF | TGTGCCAGCAGCCTCGGAGGGGTCTACAATGAGCAGTTCTTC
TRBJ2-2 | . | TRBV6-6 | . | CASSYGGTGELFF | TGTGCCAGCAGTTATGGGGGAACCGGGGAGCTGTTTTTT
TRBJ1-5 | . | TRBV2 | . | CASSENRDQPQHF | TGTGCCAGCAGTGAAAACAGGGACCAGCCCCAGCATTTT
TRBJ1-2 | . | TRBV18 | TRBD1 | CASSPTTGDRASGYTF | TGTGCCAGCTCACCCACCACCGGGGACAGGGCTTCTGGCTACACCTTC
TRBJ1-6 | . | TRBV4-1 | . | CASSQVGVQSSYNSPLHF | TGCGCCAGCAGCCAAGTTGGGGTCCAGAGCTCCTATAATTCACCCCTCCACTTT
TRBJ1-2 | . | TRBV5-1 | TRBD1 | CASSPTRDRAIYGYTF | TGCGCCAGCAGCCCCACGCGGGACAGGGCGATCTATGGCTACACCTTC
TRBJ2-5 | . | TRBV19 | TRBD1 | CASSMGQLETQYF | TGTGCCAGTAGTATGGGACAGCTAGAGACCCAGTACTTC
TRBJ2-7 | . | TRBV19 | TRBD2 | CASSPTSGGTYEQYF | TGTGCCAGTAGTCCGACTAGCGGGGGTACATACGAGCAGTACTTC
TRBJ2-1 | . | TRBV2 | . | CASSESTRRSSYNEQFF | TGTGCCAGCAGTGAATCCACACGGAGAAGCTCCTACAATGAGCAGTTCTTC
TRBJ1-2 | . | TRBV25-1 | . | CASRQNSEGPSGYTF | TGTGCCAGCAGGCAAAATAGTGAGGGGCCCAGCGGCTACACCTTC
TRBJ1-1 | . | TRBV5-5 | . | CASSSTPTGNTEAFF | TGTGCCAGCAGCTCGACGCCAACAGGGAACACTGAAGCTTTCTTT
TRBJ1-5 | . | TRBV5-4 | . | CASSLGGGRQPQHF | TGTGCCAGCAGCTTGGGGGGGGGCAGACAGCCCCAGCATTTT
TRBJ2-7 | few | TRBV11-2 | . | CASRQTVSYEQYF | TGTGCCAGCAGGCAGACAGTCTCCTACGAGCAGTACTTC
TRBJ1-1 | . | TRBV9 | TRBD1 | CASSGRQGARNTEAFF | TGTGCCAGCAGCGGAAGACAGGGGGCACGGAACACTGAAGCTTTCTTT
TRBJ1-1 | few | TRBV6-5 | . | CASSPVMNTEAFF | TGTGCCAGCAGCCCGGTGATGAACACTGAAGCTTTCTTT
TRBJ1-2 | . | TRBV5-1 | TRBD1 | CASYSNRDRGPVF | TGCGCCAGCTATTCGAACCGGGACAGGGGACCTGTCTTC
TRBJ2-5 | . | TRBV18 | . | CASSSSQGSLETQYF | TGTGCCAGCTCATCCTCACAGGGAAGTTTGGAGACCCAGTACTTC
TRBJ2-5 | . | TRBV4-3 | . | CASRGPGETQYF | TGCGCCAGCAGGGGGCCCGGGGAGACCCAGTACTTC
TRBJ2-5 | . | TRBV11-2 | . | CASSEGRTQYF | TGTGCCAGCAGCGAGGGGAGGACCCAGTACTTC
TRBJ1-1 | . | TRBV6-6 | TRBD1 | CASRTGETEAFF | TGTGCCAGCAGAACAGGGGAGACTGAAGCTTTCTTT
TRBJ1-5 | . | TRBV30 | . | CAWGAGKQPQHF | TGTGCCTGGGGGGCGGGAAAACAGCCCCAGCATTTT
TRBJ1-2 | . | TRBV29-1 | TRBD1 | CSASTGVFYGYTF | TGCAGCGCTTCGACAGGGGTCTTCTATGGCTACACCTTC
TRBJ2-7 | once | TRBV29-1 | . | CSVTGKGSYEQYF | TGCAGCGTTACAGGTAAAGGCTCCTACGAGCAGTACTTC
TRBJ1-5 | . | TRBV7-8 | . | CASSLDFVLPQHF | TGTGCCAGCAGCTTAGACTTCGTTTTGCCCCAGCATTTT
TRBJ2-7 | once | TRBV5-5 | . | CASSLAPTSRTYEQYF | TGTGCCAGCAGCTTGGCCCCAACTAGCAGGACCTACGAGCAGTACTTC
TRBJ2-6 | . | TRBV7-9 | . | CASSPKAGSGANVLTF | TGTGCCAGCAGCCCGAAGGCGGGCTCTGGGGCCAACGTCCTGACTTTC